The sequence of this TCR beta chain was determined in a study of blood T cell repertoires in COVID-19. Across the whole study: The United States, Italy and Spain provided the acute and convalescent COVID-19 samples. Sample material is recorded as cDNA or gDNA derived from T cells, B-cell-depleted T cells, or PBMCs.

In germline, CDR1 is SGHDT, CDR2 YYEEEE. The CDR3 runs to 15 residues. The junction had 8 bases not matched to a gene; V was cut back by 4 bases and J by 2 bases. Source study methods: Amplifying reference gene primers gave estimates of nucleated cell counts. Profiled with immunoSEQ multiplex PCR; TCRdb holds only in-frame clones, not every one. V and J calls and clone size are as listed in that table; D and trimming were resolved from the DNA. The table shows roughly 250,000 clones, with just over 90% occurring only once. Ages ranged from about 18 to 90 years, with residence in 24 US areas. The rearrangement uses TRBV5-6 and TRBJ2-7; TRBD2 matches at 8 bases. The material sequenced was PBMCs or T cells enriched from blood (not recorded which). This clonotype originated in a middle-aged woman with acute COVID-19. CDR3 DNA: TGTGCCAGCAGCAAGTTCGGGACTAGACCCTACGAGCAGTACTTC. As protein: CASSKFGTRPYEQYF.